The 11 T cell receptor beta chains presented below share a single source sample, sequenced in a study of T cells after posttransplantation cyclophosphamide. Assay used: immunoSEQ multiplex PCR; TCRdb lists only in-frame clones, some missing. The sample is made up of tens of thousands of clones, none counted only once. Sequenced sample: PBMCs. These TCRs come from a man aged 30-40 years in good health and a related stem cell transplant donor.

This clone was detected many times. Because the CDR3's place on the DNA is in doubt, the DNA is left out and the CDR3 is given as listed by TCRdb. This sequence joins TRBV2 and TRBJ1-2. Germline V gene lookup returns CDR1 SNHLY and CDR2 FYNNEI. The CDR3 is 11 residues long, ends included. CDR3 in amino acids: CASSDWGAGTF.

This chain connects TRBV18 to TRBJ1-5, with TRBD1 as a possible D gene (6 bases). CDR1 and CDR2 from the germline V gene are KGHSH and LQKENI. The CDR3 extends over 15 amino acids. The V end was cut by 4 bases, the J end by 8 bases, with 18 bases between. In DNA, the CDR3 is TGTGCCAGCTCACTGGCGGGGGCCCGCGGGGAGCCCCAGCATTTT. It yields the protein CASSLAGARGEPQHF.

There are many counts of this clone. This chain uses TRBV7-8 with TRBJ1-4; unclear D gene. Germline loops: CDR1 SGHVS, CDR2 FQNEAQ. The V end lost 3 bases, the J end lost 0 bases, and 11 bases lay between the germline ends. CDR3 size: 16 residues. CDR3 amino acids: CASSFFGRATNEKLFF. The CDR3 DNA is TGTGCCAGCAGCTTCTTCGGTAGAGCAACTAATGAAAAACTGTTTTTT.

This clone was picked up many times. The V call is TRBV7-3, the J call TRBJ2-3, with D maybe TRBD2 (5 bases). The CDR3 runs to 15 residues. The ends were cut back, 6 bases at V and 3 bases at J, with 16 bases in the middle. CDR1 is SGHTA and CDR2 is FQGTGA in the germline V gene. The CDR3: CASRTPGSGTDTQYF. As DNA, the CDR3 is TGTGCCAGCAGGACTCCGGGGAGCGGAACAGATACGCAGTATTTT.

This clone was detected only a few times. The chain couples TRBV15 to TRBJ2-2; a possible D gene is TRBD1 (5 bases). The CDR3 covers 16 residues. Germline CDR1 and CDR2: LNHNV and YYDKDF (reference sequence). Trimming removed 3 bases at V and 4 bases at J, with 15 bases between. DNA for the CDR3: TGTGCCACCAGCAGGGGGCAGGGCGAGAGCACCGGGGAGCTGTTTTTT. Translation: CATSRGQGESTGELFF.

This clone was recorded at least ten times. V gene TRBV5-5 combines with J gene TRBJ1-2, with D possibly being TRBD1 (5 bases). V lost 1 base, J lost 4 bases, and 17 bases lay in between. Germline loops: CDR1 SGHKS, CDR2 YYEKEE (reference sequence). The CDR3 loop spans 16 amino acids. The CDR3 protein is CASSLMEGIIGYGYTF. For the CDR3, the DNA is TGTGCCAGCAGCTTGATGGAGGGGATCATAGGCTATGGCTACACCTTC.

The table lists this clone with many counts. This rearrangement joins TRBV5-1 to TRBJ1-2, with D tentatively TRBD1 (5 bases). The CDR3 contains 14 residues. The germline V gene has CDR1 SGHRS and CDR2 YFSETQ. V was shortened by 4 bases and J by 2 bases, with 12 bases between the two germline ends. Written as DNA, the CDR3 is TGCGCCAGCAGCCCCGGGTCAGGGAACTATGGCTACACCTTC. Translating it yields CASSPGSGNYGYTF.

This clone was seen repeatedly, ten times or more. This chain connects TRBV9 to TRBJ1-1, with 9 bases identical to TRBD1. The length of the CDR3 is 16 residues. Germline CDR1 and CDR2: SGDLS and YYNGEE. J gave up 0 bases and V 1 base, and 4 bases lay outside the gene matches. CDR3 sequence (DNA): TGTGCCAGCAGCGTAAGTGGACAGGGGATGAACACTGAAGCTTTCTTT. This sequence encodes CASSVSGQGMNTEAFF.

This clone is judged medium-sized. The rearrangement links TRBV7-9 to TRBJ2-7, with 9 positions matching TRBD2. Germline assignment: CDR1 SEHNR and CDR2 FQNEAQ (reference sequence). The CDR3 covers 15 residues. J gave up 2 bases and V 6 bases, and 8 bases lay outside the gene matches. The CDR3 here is CASSPSGGLTYEQYF. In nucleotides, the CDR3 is TGTGCCAGCAGTCCAAGCGGGGGGCTTACCTACGAGCAGTACTTC.

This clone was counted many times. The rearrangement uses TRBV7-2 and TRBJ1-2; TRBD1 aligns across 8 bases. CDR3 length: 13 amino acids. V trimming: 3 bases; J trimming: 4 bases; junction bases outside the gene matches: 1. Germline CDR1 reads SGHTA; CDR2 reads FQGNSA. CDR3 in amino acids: CASSFTGGYGYTF. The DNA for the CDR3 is TGTGCCAGCAGCTTCACAGGGGGCTATGGCTACACCTTC.

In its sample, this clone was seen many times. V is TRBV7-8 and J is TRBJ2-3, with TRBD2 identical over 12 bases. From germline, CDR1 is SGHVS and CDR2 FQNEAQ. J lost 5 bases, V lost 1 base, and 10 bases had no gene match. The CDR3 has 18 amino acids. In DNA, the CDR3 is TGTGCCAGCAGCTTAGAGGTCCGGGCTAGCGGGGGGGGAGATACGCAGTATTTT. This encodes CASSLEVRASGGGDTQYF.